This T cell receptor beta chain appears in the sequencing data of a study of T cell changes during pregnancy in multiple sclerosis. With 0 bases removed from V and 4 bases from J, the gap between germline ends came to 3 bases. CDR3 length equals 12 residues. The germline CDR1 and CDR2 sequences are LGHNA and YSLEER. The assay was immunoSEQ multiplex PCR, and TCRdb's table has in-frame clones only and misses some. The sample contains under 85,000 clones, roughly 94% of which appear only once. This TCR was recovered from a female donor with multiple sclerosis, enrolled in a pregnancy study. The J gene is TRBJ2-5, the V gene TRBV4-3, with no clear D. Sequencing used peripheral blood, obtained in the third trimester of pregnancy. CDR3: CASSQDRETQYF. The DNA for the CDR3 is TGCGCCAGCAGCCAAGATAGAGAGACCCAGTACTTC.